These 17 T cell receptor beta chains came from one sample sequenced in a study. TCRdb called the RT-PCR reads again in MiXCR, with one record for every CDR3 protein. This sample has approximately 720,000 distinct CDR3 sequences; 12% to 15% occur once, and the top ten carry 3.6%. The source material was memory CD4+ T cells from blood. The receptor source for this set is a female donor in good health, serving as a healthy control.

The gene calls are TRBV20-1 and TRBJ2-7; 8 bases fit TRBD1. This CDR3 is 12 amino acids long. Germline assignment: CDR1 DFQATT and CDR2 SNEGSKA (reference sequence). The V gene end was trimmed by 0 bases and the J gene end by 9 bases; junction bases not matched to a gene: 4. DNA for the CDR3: TGCAGTGCTAGAGAGGCAGGGGGCGGGCAGTACTTC. Its protein product is CSAREAGGGQYF.

In its sample, this clonotype was seen a few times. V usage is TRBV27 and J usage is TRBJ1-2; D might be TRBD1 (6 bases). This CDR3 comprises 15 residues. Looked up from germline, CDR1 is MNHEY and CDR2 is SMNVEV (reference sequence). Trimming removed 10 bases at V and 2 bases at J, with 20 bases between. The CDR3 DNA sequence: TGTGCCACCCAAAGCAGGGGACAAATGAACTATGGCTACACCTTC. This encodes CATQSRGQMNYGYTF.

Ten or more counts support this clonotype. This chain links TRBV18 with TRBJ2-2; D is possibly TRBD1 (5 bases). The germline V gene encodes CDR1 KGHSH and CDR2 LQKENI. Trimming took off 1 base at V and 5 bases at J, with 14 bases between the two ends. This CDR3 spans 16 amino acids. The CDR3, as DNA: TGTGCCAGCTCACCACGTGGGGCCGAGAGGACCGGGGAGCTGTTTTTT. Translation: CASSPRGAERTGELFF.

This clonotype came up many times. The chain employs TRBV12-3 or TRBV12-4 and TRBJ1-1, with TRBD1 identical over 7 bases. This CDR3 is built from 13 residues. The V and J ends lost 3 bases and 10 bases, in that order; junction bases with no gene match: 8. The CDR3 DNA follows: TGTGCCAGCAGTTTGTGGACAGGCCAAGTAGCTTTCTTT. Protein: CASSLWTGQVAFF.

V gene TRBV20-1 combines with J gene TRBJ1-1; no clear D gene. This CDR3 comprises 13 residues. Germline V gene lookup returns CDR1 DFQATT and CDR2 SNEGSKA (reference sequence). V shed 2 bases and J shed 3 bases, with 10 bases lying between them. The CDR3 coding sequence is TGCAGTGCTAGAACAGATGAATACACTGAAGCTTTCTTT. Encoded protein: CSARTDEYTEAFF.

Concerning this clonotype: This may arise from a read error, as a much more abundant clone is one base away. The rearrangement uses TRBV20-1 and TRBJ1-6; D uncertain. The CDR3 runs to 13 residues. From germline, CDR1 is DFQATT and CDR2 SNEGSKA (reference sequence). CDR3 region: CSSRGPGDSPLHF. In DNA, the CDR3 is TGCAGTTCTAGAGGCCCCGGCGATTCACCCCTCCACTTT.

This chain joins TRBV12-3 or TRBV12-4 and TRBJ1-3, with unresolved D. V lost 2 bases and J 1 base, leaving 9 bases between the germline ends. CDR3 length: 15 amino acids. This CDR3 reads CASSLNVGSGNTIYF. The CDR3 region has the DNA TGTGCCAGCAGTTTAAATGTGGGGTCTGGAAACACCATATATTTT.

This chain uses TRBV20-1 with TRBJ1-1; D is unclear. Trimming stripped 3 bases from V and 1 base from J, with 15 bases between. The CDR3 length is 15 residues. Germline values: CDR1 DFQATT, CDR2 SNEGSKA (reference sequence). The chain's CDR3 is CSARGRVRTNTEAFF. CDR3 DNA: TGCAGTGCTAGGGGCCGGGTCAGGACGAACACTGAAGCTTTCTTT.

This clonotype has just a few counts. The chain recombines TRBV3-1 with TRBJ2-3; D call uncertain. The V gene's germline CDR1 is LGHDT and CDR2 YNNKEL (reference sequence). With 4 bases removed from V and 8 bases from J, the gap between germline ends came to 10 bases. The CDR3 has 12 amino acids. For the CDR3, the DNA is TGTGCCAGCAGCCCCCCGATGGCTACGCAGTATTTT. Translation: CASSPPMATQYF.

This clonotype was observed at least ten times. As DNA, the CDR3 is TGTGCCAGCTCACCAGGGGGAGGAGAGACCCAGTACTTC. It yields the protein CASSPGGGETQYF. The chain carries TRBV18 and TRBJ2-5, with a possible D match to TRBD2 (6 bases). This CDR3 is built from 13 residues. V lost 2 bases, J lost 4 bases, and 8 bases lay in between. Germline CDR1 is KGHSH and CDR2 is LQKENI.

The chain employs TRBV20-1 and TRBJ1-1, with 8 bases matching TRBD1. CDR1 is DFQATT and CDR2 is SNEGSKA in the germline V gene (reference sequence). This CDR3 spans 15 amino acids. With 2 bases clipped from V and 1 base from J, the junction kept 6 bases outside the gene matches. CDR3 nucleotide sequence: TGCAGTGCTAGACACGCGACAGGGGCGAACACTGAAGCTTTCTTT. Its protein is CSARHATGANTEAFF.

This clonotype came up many times. The chain has TRBV5-5 and TRBJ2-1; D gene ambiguous. CDR1 is SGHKS and CDR2 is YYEKEE in the germline V gene (reference sequence). The CDR3 has 14 residues. Between the trimmed V and J ends, which lost 6 bases and 9 bases, there was a span of 19 bases. The CDR3 reads CASTFSPSIPEQFF. The DNA of the CDR3 is TGTGCCAGCACCTTTTCCCCCTCAATTCCTGAGCAGTTCTTC.

This clonotype was detected a few times. The J gene is TRBJ2-5, the V gene TRBV20-1; 9 bases agree with TRBD2. This CDR3 comprises 14 residues. V shed 5 bases and J 3 bases; nucleotides not matched to a gene: 7. The germline CDR1 and CDR2 sequences are DFQATT and SNEGSKA (reference sequence). This chain's CDR3 is CSALRAGGKETQYF. The CDR3 nucleotides read TGCAGTGCTCTGAGAGCGGGGGGTAAAGAGACCCAGTACTTC.

This clonotype was recorded a few times. This chain links TRBV4-2 with TRBJ2-1; TRBD2 aligns across 10 bases. The CDR3 spans 16 residues. J lost 8 bases, V lost 0 bases, and 7 bases had no gene match. The germline gives CDR1 LGHNA, CDR2 YNFKEQ. The CDR3 coding sequence is TGTGCCAGCAGCCAAGATCGTGCTAGCGGGAGCCATGAGCAGTTCTTC. Amino acid sequence: CASSQDRASGSHEQFF.

This chain joins TRBV7-2 and TRBJ1-4, with unresolved D. This CDR3 region has 15 residues. Germline loops: CDR1 SGHTA, CDR2 FQGNSA. V was trimmed by 3 bases and J by 8 bases, leaving 16 bases between them. As DNA, the CDR3 is TGTGCCAGCAGCTTCAACGACAACTCGGGAGAAAAACTGTTTTTT. Protein sequence: CASSFNDNSGEKLFF.

V usage is TRBV4-3 and J usage is TRBJ1-6, with TRBD1 matching over 7 bases. Germline V gives CDR1 LGHNA, CDR2 YSLEER. Trimming removed 4 bases from V and 5 bases from J; junction bases left unmatched: 11. The CDR3 loop spans 17 amino acids. The CDR3 spells CASSPSRQGGDNSPLHF. In DNA form, the CDR3 reads TGCGCCAGCAGCCCCTCAAGGCAGGGGGGGGATAATTCACCCCTCCACTTT.

This clonotype was recorded at least ten times. CDR3 residues: CASSKKGGDTDTQYF. For the CDR3, the DNA is TGTGCCAGCAGCAAGAAGGGGGGGGACACAGATACGCAGTATTTT. The rearrangement uses TRBV4-2 and TRBJ2-3, with a weak D call TRBD2 (7 bases). The V end lost 5 bases, the J end lost 2 bases, and 14 bases lay between the germline ends. Germline lookup yields CDR1 LGHNA and CDR2 YNFKEQ. There are 15 residues in the CDR3.